These T cell receptor beta chains were read from a single sample in a study of cytotoxic CD8 clonotypes in ibrutinib-treated CLL. Some clones are missing from TCRdb's copy, which holds only in-frame ones; the method was immunoSEQ multiplex PCR. The sample gives about 130,000 clones, 79% of which show up once; about 13% is in the top ten. The source material was PBMCs, sampled after 12 months of ibrutinib treatment. These receptors originate from a human donor with chronic lymphocytic leukemia. Both conserved end residues are part of each CDR3. D genes are given only for firm matches. Where a row states a size, it is once, few, many or the class of an expanded clone; other rows omit it.

abundance: -
v_gene: TRBV28
j_gene: TRBJ2-1
len: 12
d_gene: -
CDR3nt: TGTGCCAGCAGTTCCCTACGGACCTTAAAGTTCTTC
CDR3aa: CASSSLRTLKFF

abundance: -
v_gene: TRBV6-7
j_gene: TRBJ2-5
len: 13
d_gene: -
CDR3nt: TGTGCCAGCAGTTACGGGGCGGGGGAGACCCAGTACTTC
CDR3aa: CASSYGAGETQYF

abundance: -
v_gene: TRBV7-3
j_gene: TRBJ1-2
len: 15
d_gene: -
CDR3nt: TGTGCCAGCAGCCCCGACGGCAGGGGCGCGGATGGCTACACCTTC
CDR3aa: CASSPDGRGADGYTF

abundance: -
v_gene: TRBV1
j_gene: TRBJ1-6
len: 15
d_gene: -
CDR3nt: TGCACCAGCAGCCCACGGACAGGGATTAATTCACCCCTCCACTTT
CDR3aa: CTSSPRTGINSPLHF

abundance: -
v_gene: TRBV9
j_gene: TRBJ2-7
len: 15
d_gene: -
CDR3nt: TGTGCCAGCAGCGCATCCGGGACGTTCTCCTACGAGCAGTACTTC
CDR3aa: CASSASGTFSYEQYF

abundance: -
v_gene: TRBV15
j_gene: TRBJ2-5
len: 14
d_gene: TRBD2
CDR3nt: TGTGCCACCAGCCGGGACCTCGGGAGGGAGACCCAGTACTTC
CDR3aa: CATSRDLGRETQYF

abundance: -
v_gene: TRBV25-1
j_gene: TRBJ1-6
len: 14
d_gene: -
CDR3nt: TGTGCCAGCAGTGTGGAAAGGGACAATTCACCCCTCCACTTT
CDR3aa: CASSVERDNSPLHF

abundance: few
v_gene: TRBV14
j_gene: TRBJ1-1
len: 13
d_gene: -
CDR3nt: TGTGCCAGCAGCCAAGATCTGGGGGCTGAAGCTTTCTTT
CDR3aa: CASSQDLGAEAFF

abundance: -
v_gene: TRBV18
j_gene: TRBJ2-6
len: 14
d_gene: -
CDR3nt: TGTGCCAGCTCCGGTATCTCTGGGGCCAACGTCCTGACTTTC
CDR3aa: CASSGISGANVLTF

abundance: -
v_gene: TRBV14
j_gene: TRBJ2-5
len: 15
d_gene: TRBD1
CDR3nt: TGTGCCAGCAGCCAAGTACAGGGGCCCCAAGAGACCCAGTACTTC
CDR3aa: CASSQVQGPQETQYF

abundance: -
v_gene: TRBV4-3
j_gene: TRBJ2-7
len: 17
d_gene: -
CDR3nt: TGCGCCAGCAGCCAAGACCACCGGGAACACGCAGCCTACGAGCAGTACTTC
CDR3aa: CASSQDHREHAAYEQYF

abundance: -
v_gene: TRBV5-1
j_gene: TRBJ2-1
len: 22
d_gene: TRBD2
CDR3nt: TGCGCCAGCAGCCAGTCAAAGACAGGGGGGACTAGCGGGAGACCGACAGACAATGAGCAGTTCTTC
CDR3aa: CASSQSKTGGTSGRPTDNEQFF

abundance: -
v_gene: TRBV5-1
j_gene: TRBJ1-1
len: 14
d_gene: -
CDR3nt: TGCGCCAGCAATTTGCTAGACGGGGGGGCCGTATCTTTCTTT
CDR3aa: CASNLLDGGAVSFF

abundance: once
v_gene: TRBV7-6
j_gene: TRBJ2-7
len: 15
d_gene: -
CDR3nt: TGTGCCAGCAGCTTAGGGGTAGGACTTTACTACGAGCAGTACTTC
CDR3aa: CASSLGVGLYYEQYF

abundance: -
v_gene: TRBV11-2
j_gene: TRBJ2-3
len: 14
d_gene: -
CDR3nt: TGTGCCAGCAGCTCGGACGTGGGCCCAGATACGCAGTATTTT
CDR3aa: CASSSDVGPDTQYF

abundance: -
v_gene: TRBV27
j_gene: TRBJ2-7
len: 15
d_gene: -
CDR3nt: TGTGCCAGCAGTTTGCACCGTTTGCGCTCCTACGAGCAGTACTTC
CDR3aa: CASSLHRLRSYEQYF

abundance: -
v_gene: TRBV19
j_gene: TRBJ1-1
len: 13
d_gene: -
CDR3nt: TGTGCCAGTAGTATAGGGTATGACACTGAAGCTTTCTTT
CDR3aa: CASSIGYDTEAFF

abundance: -
v_gene: TRBV4-2
j_gene: TRBJ2-2
len: 16
d_gene: TRBD2
CDR3nt: TGTGCCAGCAGCTTGATGGATAGGACTAGCTCCGGGGAGCTGTTTTTT
CDR3aa: CASSLMDRTSSGELFF

abundance: -
v_gene: TRBV9
j_gene: TRBJ1-2
len: 13
d_gene: -
CDR3nt: TGTGCCAGCAGCAGAACAGAGACTTATGGCTACACCTTC
CDR3aa: CASSRTETYGYTF

abundance: -
v_gene: TRBV7-9
j_gene: TRBJ2-1
len: 15
d_gene: TRBD1
CDR3nt: TGTGCCAGCAGCTTAATCGGGACAGCGAACAATGAGCAGTTCTTC
CDR3aa: CASSLIGTANNEQFF

abundance: -
v_gene: TRBV11-3
j_gene: TRBJ1-1
len: 16
d_gene: -
CDR3nt: TGTGCCAGCAACCATCTCGGCAAGGCGGATCACACTGAAGCTTTCTTT
CDR3aa: CASNHLGKADHTEAFF

abundance: few
v_gene: TRBV5-8
j_gene: TRBJ2-5
len: 14
d_gene: TRBD1
CDR3nt: TGTGCCAGCAGCTTGCGGCAGGGGGCGCAGACCCAGTACTTC
CDR3aa: CASSLRQGAQTQYF

abundance: -
v_gene: TRBV2
j_gene: TRBJ2-7
len: 13
d_gene: -
CDR3nt: TGTGCCAGCAGTGATGGGGGAGGTTCTGAGCAGTACTTC
CDR3aa: CASSDGGGSEQYF

abundance: -
v_gene: TRBV14
j_gene: TRBJ2-7
len: 15
d_gene: TRBD2
CDR3nt: TGTGCCAGCAGCCCTTTACTAGCGGGGAACTACGAGCAGTACTTC
CDR3aa: CASSPLLAGNYEQYF

abundance: -
v_gene: TRBV2
j_gene: TRBJ2-1
len: 12
d_gene: -
CDR3nt: TGTGCGTTCCTTAAGGGCGGGGATGAGCAGTTCTTC
CDR3aa: CAFLKGGDEQFF

abundance: few
v_gene: TRBV5-6
j_gene: TRBJ2-1
len: 15
d_gene: TRBD2
CDR3nt: TGTGCCAGCAGCTTGTCGGGAGGGCTTTACAATGAGCAGTTCTTC
CDR3aa: CASSLSGGLYNEQFF

abundance: -
v_gene: TRBV4-3
j_gene: TRBJ1-2
len: 18
d_gene: TRBD1
CDR3nt: TGCGCCAGCAGCCAAAGACCCCCGGGACAGGGAACAAACTATGGCTACACCTTC
CDR3aa: CASSQRPPGQGTNYGYTF

abundance: -
v_gene: TRBV5-6
j_gene: TRBJ2-3
len: 15
d_gene: -
CDR3nt: TGTGCCAGCAGCCCACCAAGGGGGTGGGCAGATACGCAGTATTTT
CDR3aa: CASSPPRGWADTQYF

abundance: -
v_gene: TRBV6-1
j_gene: TRBJ2-7
len: 13
d_gene: -
CDR3nt: TGTGCCAGCAGACCCGGGACATTAACCGAGCAGTACTTC
CDR3aa: CASRPGTLTEQYF

abundance: -
v_gene: TRBV10-3
j_gene: TRBJ2-2
len: 14
d_gene: -
CDR3nt: TGTGCCATCAGTGATTCTGGGCGGGCCGGGGAGCTGTTTTTT
CDR3aa: CAISDSGRAGELFF

abundance: -
v_gene: TRBV7-8
j_gene: TRBJ2-3
len: 19
d_gene: TRBD2
CDR3nt: TGTGCCAGCAGCTTTGCAATGGCCCCTATTAGCGGGAGCACAGATACGCAGTATTTT
CDR3aa: CASSFAMAPISGSTDTQYF

abundance: -
v_gene: TRBV27
j_gene: TRBJ2-3
len: 15
d_gene: -
CDR3nt: TGTGCCAGCAGTTTAGGCCAGGGAGGTGTAGATACGCAGTATTTT
CDR3aa: CASSLGQGGVDTQYF

abundance: once
v_gene: TRBV7-2
j_gene: TRBJ2-2
len: 17
d_gene: TRBD2
CDR3nt: TGTGCCAGCAGCTTAGGTCTTGGAGCGGGAGTTCCCGGGGAGCTGTTTTTT
CDR3aa: CASSLGLGAGVPGELFF

abundance: -
v_gene: TRBV5-1
j_gene: TRBJ2-1
len: 13
d_gene: TRBD1
CDR3nt: TGCGCCAGCAGCAAGGGACAGAACAATGAGCAGTTCTTC
CDR3aa: CASSKGQNNEQFF

abundance: -
v_gene: TRBV4-3
j_gene: TRBJ2-3
len: 16
d_gene: TRBD1
CDR3nt: TGCGCCAGCAGCCAGTACCAGGGGGTGGGCACAGATACGCAGTATTTT
CDR3aa: CASSQYQGVGTDTQYF

abundance: -
v_gene: TRBV5-4
j_gene: TRBJ2-1
len: 16
d_gene: TRBD1
CDR3nt: TGTGCCAGCAATACGAAGACGACAGGGGGTTGGAATGAGCAGTTCTTC
CDR3aa: CASNTKTTGGWNEQFF

abundance: few
v_gene: TRBV18
j_gene: TRBJ2-6
len: 17
d_gene: TRBD1
CDR3nt: TGTGCCAGCTCGCCTACGCCCCAGGGGGCTGGGGCCAACGTCCTGACTTTC
CDR3aa: CASSPTPQGAGANVLTF

abundance: once
v_gene: TRBV19
j_gene: TRBJ1-1
len: 14
d_gene: TRBD1
CDR3nt: TGTGCCAGTAGTGGACAGGGGGCGGACACTGAAGCTTTCTTT
CDR3aa: CASSGQGADTEAFF

abundance: few
v_gene: TRBV10-3
j_gene: TRBJ2-2
len: 18
d_gene: TRBD2
CDR3nt: TGTGCCATCCCGGGAACACCAGTAGCGGGTTCGAACACCGGGGAGCTGTTTTTT
CDR3aa: CAIPGTPVAGSNTGELFF

abundance: -
v_gene: TRBV19
j_gene: TRBJ2-3
len: 15
d_gene: -
CDR3nt: TGTGCCAGTAGAAGGGGGGGTTCTAGCACAGATACGCAGTATTTT
CDR3aa: CASRRGGSSTDTQYF

abundance: -
v_gene: TRBV19
j_gene: TRBJ1-5
len: 15
d_gene: -
CDR3nt: TGTGCCAGTAGTATAGGAGTCAGGAATATTCAGCCCCAGCATTTT
CDR3aa: CASSIGVRNIQPQHF

abundance: -
v_gene: TRBV4-3
j_gene: TRBJ1-4
len: 13
d_gene: -
CDR3nt: TGCGCCAGCAGCCAATCACGTAATGAAAAACTGTTTTTT
CDR3aa: CASSQSRNEKLFF

abundance: -
v_gene: TRBV18
j_gene: TRBJ2-6
len: 16
d_gene: -
CDR3nt: TGTGCCAGCTCAGTACAGGGAGGAGGAGGGGCCAACGTCCTGACTTTC
CDR3aa: CASSVQGGGGANVLTF

abundance: -
v_gene: TRBV2
j_gene: TRBJ1-2
len: 14
d_gene: -
CDR3nt: TGTGCCAGCAGCCAAAACGGGAGAATCTATGGCTACACCTTC
CDR3aa: CASSQNGRIYGYTF

abundance: few
v_gene: TRBV30
j_gene: TRBJ2-2
len: 12
d_gene: -
CDR3nt: TGTGCCTGGAGTGTATGGGGGAGGGAGCTGTTTTTT
CDR3aa: CAWSVWGRELFF